These 19 T cell receptor beta chains came from one sample sequenced in a study of cytomegalovirus exposure and HLA in healthy donors. The primer mix had 60 Vbeta and 13 Jbeta primers. The assay was immunoSEQ multiplex PCR, and TCRdb's table has in-frame clones only and misses some. In the table there are 85,000 to 90,000 clones, around 85% of which are singletons. The specimen was PBMCs. These receptors all stem from a man aged 35 to 55 in good health and CMV-seropositive.

The V call is TRBV19, the J call TRBJ1-5; 7 bases agree with TRBD1. Germline V gene data show CDR1 as LNHDA and CDR2 as SQIVND (reference sequence). CDR3 length: 14 amino acids. V dropped 4 bases and J dropped 4; count of bases not matched to a gene: 4. DNA of the CDR3: TGTGCCAGTAGTAGAGGACAGGCTAATCAGCCCCAGCATTTT. This codes for CASSRGQANQPQHF.

The J gene is TRBJ2-3, the V gene TRBV29-1; 10 bases fit TRBD2. This CDR3 region has 15 residues. Germline CDR1 is SQVTM and CDR2 is ANQGSEA. V was pared by 4 bases and J by 1 base, with 5 bases of the junction left unmatched. Here the CDR3 DNA reads TGCAGCGTTGTCAGGCTAGCGGGAGGCACAGATACGCAGTATTTT. As protein: CSVVRLAGGTDTQYF.

This sequence joins TRBV15 and TRBJ2-1, with 12 bases that match TRBD2. Unmatched junction bases numbered 10, after V lost 5 bases and J lost 8 bases. CDR1 and CDR2 (germline): LNHNV, YYDKDF (reference sequence). This CDR3 spans 16 amino acids. CDR3 sequence (DNA): TGTGCCACCAGCGCCTTAACTAGCGGGGGGCCGGATGAGCAGTTCTTC. This sequence encodes CATSALTSGGPDEQFF.

The chain employs TRBV5-4 and TRBJ2-5, with TRBD2 matching 8 bases. Trimming at V came to 5 bases and at J to 2 bases, leaving 5 bases not matched to a gene. CDR3 length equals 14 residues. Germline CDR1 reads SGHNT; CDR2 reads YYREEE (reference sequence). CDR3 loop: CASSQAGAQETQYF. CDR3 nucleotides: TGTGCCAGCAGTCAAGCGGGGGCGCAAGAGACCCAGTACTTC. The complete variable domain, with remaining parts taken from reference TRBV5-4 and TRBJ2-5, reads ETGVTQSPTHLIKTRGQQVTLRCSSQSGHNTVSWYQQALGQGPQFIFQYYREEENGRGNFPPRFSGLQFPNYSSELNVNALELDDSALYLCASSQAGAQETQYFGPGTRLLVL.

The chain carries TRBV6-5 and TRBJ2-4, with D perhaps TRBD2 (5 bases). This CDR3 contains 14 residues. The V end was cut by 8 bases, the J end by 5 bases, with 16 bases between. Germline lookup yields CDR1 MNHEY and CDR2 SVGAGI. CDR3 amino acids: CASGQLGAENIQYF. CDR3 nucleotide sequence: TGTGCCAGCGGCCAGTTGGGAGCAGAAAACATTCAGTACTTC.

The chain is built from TRBV13 and TRBJ2-3, with D maybe TRBD1 (5 bases). The germline V gene encodes CDR1 PRHDT and CDR2 FYEKMQ (reference sequence). The CDR3 length is 14 residues. Trimming left V 3 bases short and J 5 bases short, with 12 bases between. This CDR3 reads CASSFNQGVDTQYF. The CDR3 coding sequence is TGTGCCAGCAGCTTTAATCAAGGGGTAGATACGCAGTATTTT.

V gene TRBV29-1 combines with J gene TRBJ2-3, with 8 bases lining up with TRBD2. Germline CDR1 reads SQVTM; CDR2 reads ANQGSEA. The CDR3 consists of 17 residues. The ends lost 1 base at V and 3 bases at J; junction bases unmatched: 12. CDR3 protein: CSVEAEGQRERTDTQYF. CDR3 sequence (DNA): TGCAGCGTTGAAGCAGAGGGTCAGCGGGAGCGTACAGATACGCAGTATTTT.

The chain uses TRBV10-2 and TRBJ2-5, with D possibly being TRBD2 (6 bases). TRBJ2-7 matches the DNA end more closely, so the J call is doubtful. The CDR3 has 15 amino acids. Germline loops: CDR1 WSHSY, CDR2 SAAADI. The CDR3, as DNA: TGCGCCAGCAGTGCAGGGCGGGGACGGTACTACGAGCAGTACTTC. Its translation: CASSAGRGRYYEQYF.

The chain joins TRBV10-3 to TRBJ2-3; a possible D gene is TRBD2 (6 bases). Trimming pared 11 bases from V and 2 bases from J, leaving 14 bases between. The CDR3 runs 13 residues. Germline V gene data show CDR1 as ENHRY and CDR2 as SYGVKD. For the CDR3, the DNA is TGTGCCTCCGGGCGGGAAAACACAGATACGCAGTATTTT. Translated, it gives CASGRENTDTQYF.

V gene TRBV19 combines with J gene TRBJ2-7, with D unclear. Germline V CDR1 and CDR2: LNHDA, SQIVND (reference sequence). Trimming stripped 3 bases from V and 0 bases from J, with 9 bases between. CDR3 size: 14 residues. Here the CDR3 DNA reads TGTGCCAGTAGTATTAGCAGCGTCTCCTACGAGCAGTACTTC. Encoded protein: CASSISSVSYEQYF.

This chain links TRBV5-8 with TRBJ2-3; 7 nucleotides agree with TRBD1. J was trimmed by 1 base and V by 0 bases; bases with no gene match: 2. This CDR3 is 15 amino acids long. The germline gives CDR1 SGHTS, CDR2 YDEGEE. CDR3 in DNA: TGTGCCAGCAGCTTGGAGAGGGGGCGCACAGATACGCAGTATTTT. This gives the protein CASSLERGRTDTQYF.

The CDR3 reads CASSRQIRYKNTEAFF. For the CDR3, the DNA is TGTGCCAGCAGCCGACAGATTCGTTACAAGAACACTGAAGCTTTCTTT. V usage is TRBV5-6 and J usage is TRBJ1-1; perhaps TRBD1 as D (5 bases). The CDR3 contains 16 residues. Trimming stripped 4 bases from V and 1 base from J, with 17 bases between. Germline CDR1 and CDR2: SGHDT and YYEEEE.

The sample holds a few counts of this clone. This chain connects TRBV5-6 to TRBJ1-1; no reliable D call. From germline, CDR1 is SGHDT and CDR2 YYEEEE. The CDR3 runs 13 residues. V dropped 5 bases and J dropped 1 base, with 9 bases sitting between them. DNA of the CDR3: TGTGCCAGCAGTCCCTCGTGGAACACTGAAGCTTTCTTT. This translates into CASSPSWNTEAFF.

The chain links TRBV5-1 to TRBJ2-2, with 8 positions matching TRBD1. The CDR3 loop spans 14 amino acids. The germline CDR1 and CDR2 sequences are SGHRS and YFSETQ. Trimming removed 3 bases from V and 5 bases from J; junction bases left unmatched: 3. Here the CDR3 DNA reads TGCGCCAGCAGCTCGACAGGGGCTACCGGGGAGCTGTTTTTT. Protein product: CASSSTGATGELFF.

This sequence joins TRBV19 and TRBJ2-3; TRBD2 aligns across 10 bases. V was clipped by 5 bases and J by 5 bases; unmatched bases: 7. The CDR3 runs 15 residues. Germline CDR1 reads LNHDA; CDR2 reads SQIVND (reference sequence). CDR3 nucleotide sequence: TGTGCCAGTAGTCCTGCCGGGACTAGCGTAGATACGCAGTATTTT. Protein sequence: CASSPAGTSVDTQYF.

DNA of the CDR3: TGTGCCAGCAGCCCCCTTGGACAGGGCTGCGAGCTGTTTTTT. This gives the protein CASSPLGQGCELFF. The chain carries TRBV7-3 and TRBJ2-2, with 8 bases matching TRBD1. After removal of 5 bases from V and 11 bases from J, the junction contained 10 bases not matched to a gene. This CDR3 comprises 14 residues. Germline values: CDR1 SGHTA, CDR2 FQGTGA.

The chain combines TRBV4-2 with TRBJ2-3; a weak D match, TRBD2 (5 bases). Trimming cost V 3 bases and J 2 bases, with 9 bases left between them. The CDR3 is 14 residues long. Germline CDR1 reads LGHNA; CDR2 reads YNFKEQ. The CDR3 here is CASSHSGNTDTQYF. The CDR3 nucleotides are TGTGCCAGCAGCCACAGCGGAAACACAGATACGCAGTATTTT.

The DNA for the CDR3 is TGTGCCAGCAGTGAACTTGCGGGAGAGACCGGGGAGCTGTTTTTT. Protein sequence: CASSELAGETGELFF. This rearrangement joins TRBV2 to TRBJ2-2; 7 positions match TRBD2. Germline V gene sequence: CDR1 SNHLY, CDR2 FYNNEI. There are 15 residues in the CDR3. Trimming removed 2 bases from V and 5 bases from J; junction bases left unmatched: 5.

The V call is TRBV28, the J call TRBJ2-7; no clear D gene. Germline lookup yields CDR1 MDHEN and CDR2 SYDVKM. The V gene lost 5 bases and the J gene lost 3 bases, with 14 bases spanning the gap. CDR3 length: 14 amino acids. The CDR3 DNA is TGTGCCAGCAGTGCTCACCGGGTGGGCTACGAGCAGTACTTC. It codes for CASSAHRVGYEQYF.